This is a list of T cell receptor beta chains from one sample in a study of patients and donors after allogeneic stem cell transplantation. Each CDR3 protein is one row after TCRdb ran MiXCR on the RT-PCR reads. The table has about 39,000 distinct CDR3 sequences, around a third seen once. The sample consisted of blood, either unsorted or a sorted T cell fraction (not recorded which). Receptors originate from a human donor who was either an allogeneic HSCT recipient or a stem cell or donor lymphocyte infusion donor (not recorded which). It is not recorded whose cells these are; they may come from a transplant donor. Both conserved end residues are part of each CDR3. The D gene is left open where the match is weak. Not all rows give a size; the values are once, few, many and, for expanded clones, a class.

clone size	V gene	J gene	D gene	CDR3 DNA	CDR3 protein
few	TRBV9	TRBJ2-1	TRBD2	TGTGCCAGCAGCGTAGACAGTGGGAGGGGTGCCTACAATGAGCAGTTCTTC	CASSVDSGRGAYNEQFF
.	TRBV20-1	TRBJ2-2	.	TGCAGTGCTGAGGACATGCCCGGGGAGCTGTTTTTT	CSAEDMPGELFF
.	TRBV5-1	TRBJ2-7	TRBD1	TGCGCCAGCGACAGGGGCTACGAGCAGTACTTC	CASDRGYEQYF
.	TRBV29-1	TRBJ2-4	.	TGCAGCGTTGGACGGGATAAGTACATTCAGTACTTC	CSVGRDKYIQYF
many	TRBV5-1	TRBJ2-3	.	TGCGCCAGCTACGAGGGACCCACAGATACGCAGTATTTT	CASYEGPTDTQYF
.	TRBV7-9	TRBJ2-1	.	TGTGCCAGCAGCTCCCGACGGACGAACTCCTACAATGAGCAGTTCTTC	CASSSRRTNSYNEQFF
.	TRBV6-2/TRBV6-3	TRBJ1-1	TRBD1	TGTGCCAGCAGTTACCCTAGGGACAGGGGGGCGCGGCATAAAGGGGCTTTCTTT	CASSYPRDRGARHKGAFF
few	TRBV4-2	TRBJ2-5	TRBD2	TGTGCCAGCAGCCAAAGGCTAGCGGGAGGGCAAGAGACCCAGTACTTC	CASSQRLAGGQETQYF
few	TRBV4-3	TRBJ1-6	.	TGCGCCAGCAGCCAAGAGACCAGGGGTTCACCCCTCCACTTT	CASSQETRGSPLHF
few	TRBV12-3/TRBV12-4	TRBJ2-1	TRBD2	TGTGCCAGCAGTGACGGCCTAGCGGGACCGAGCTCCTACAATGAGCAGTTCTTC	CASSDGLAGPSSYNEQFF
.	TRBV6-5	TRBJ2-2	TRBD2	TGTGCCAGCAGAAAAGCGGGAGGCGCCGGGGAGCTGTTTTTT	CASRKAGGAGELFF
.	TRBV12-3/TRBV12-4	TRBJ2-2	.	TGTGCCAGCACCCTTGGTGGGGACACCGGGGAGCTGTTTTTT	CASTLGGDTGELFF
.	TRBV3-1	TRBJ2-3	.	TGTGCCAGCAGCCAAACTTACCCCGGGAGTAGCGGAGGGATCACAGATACGCAGTATTTT	CASSQTYPGSSGGITDTQYF
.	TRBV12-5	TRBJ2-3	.	TGTGCTAGTGGTTTGGACCCCCGTCGAGATACGCAGTATTTT	CASGLDPRRDTQYF
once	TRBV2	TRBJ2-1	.	TGTGCCAGCACCGTGGTCCGCGCGAACAATGAGCAGTTCTTC	CASTVVRANNEQFF
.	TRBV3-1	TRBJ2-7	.	TGTGCCAGCAGCCAAGATCGAATCGGGGGTAAGCAGTACTTC	CASSQDRIGGKQYF
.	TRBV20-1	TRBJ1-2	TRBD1	TGCAGTGCTAGCCTCGGGACAGGACCTAACTATGGCTACACCTTC	CSASLGTGPNYGYTF
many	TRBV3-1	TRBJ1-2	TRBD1	TGTGCCAGCAGCCAAGTCCAGGGGGACTATGGCTACACCTTC	CASSQVQGDYGYTF
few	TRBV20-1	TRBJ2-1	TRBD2	TGCAGTGCCGGGGACTATCTCCATTACAATGAGCAGTTCTTC	CSAGDYLHYNEQFF
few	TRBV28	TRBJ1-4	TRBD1	TGTGCCAGCATCTCCCAGAGGGGGCCGACTAATGAAAAACTGTTTTTT	CASISQRGPTNEKLFF
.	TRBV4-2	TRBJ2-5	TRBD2	TGTGCCAGCAGCCAACTGACTAGCGGGAGGGCCCAAGAGACCCAGTACTTC	CASSQLTSGRAQETQYF
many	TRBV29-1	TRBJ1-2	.	TGCAGCGTTGAACATATTAGGTGGGGGGACTATGGCTACACCTTC	CSVEHIRWGDYGYTF
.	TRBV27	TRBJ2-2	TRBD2	TGTGCCTGTCGACTAGCGGGAGCATTCGGGGAGCTGTTTTTT	CACRLAGAFGELFF
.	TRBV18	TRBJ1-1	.	TGTGCCAGCTCACCATGGCAGACGAACACTGAAGCTTTCTTT	CASSPWQTNTEAFF
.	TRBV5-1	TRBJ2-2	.	TGCGCCAGCAGCTTCTTGCGGGCGAACACCGGGGAGCTGTTTTTT	CASSFLRANTGELFF
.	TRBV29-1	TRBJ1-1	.	TGCAGCGTTGTTTACAACACTGAAGCTTTCTTT	CSVVYNTEAFF
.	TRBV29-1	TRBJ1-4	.	TGCAGCGTTTTAGGGGGGGGAAATGAAAAACTGTTTTTT	CSVLGGGNEKLFF
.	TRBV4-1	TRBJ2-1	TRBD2	TGCGCCAGCAGCCGCGCCGGACTAGCGGGAGGGCCTTACAATGAGCAGTTCTTC	CASSRAGLAGGPYNEQFF
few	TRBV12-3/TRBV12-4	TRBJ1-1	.	TGTGCCAGCAGAAACCGCCTTGGGACGGCGGGGACTGAAGCTTTCTTT	CASRNRLGTAGTEAFF
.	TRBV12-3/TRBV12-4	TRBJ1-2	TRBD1	TGTGCCAGCAGAATGGGACAGCCAGCCAACTATGGCTACACCTTC	CASRMGQPANYGYTF
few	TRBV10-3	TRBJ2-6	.	TGTGCCATCAGTGAAAAGGGGATTGCTAGTAGTGGGGCCAACGTCCTGACTTTC	CAISEKGIASSGANVLTF
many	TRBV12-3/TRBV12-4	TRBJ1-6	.	TGTGCCAGCAGTCCGTATGCCACCGTGGCGGGGCTTGTTAATTCACCCCTCCACTTT	CASSPYATVAGLVNSPLHF
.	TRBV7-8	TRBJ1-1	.	TGTGCCAGCAGCTTAATTCAGGGAGTAGGGAACACTGAAGCTTTCTTT	CASSLIQGVGNTEAFF
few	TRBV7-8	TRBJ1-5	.	TGTGCCAGCAGCTTAGGGGGAGGGGGGCGCTTGAATCAGCCCCAGCATTTT	CASSLGGGGRLNQPQHF
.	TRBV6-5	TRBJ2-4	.	TGTGCCAGCAGTTACCCCGGAGAGCCAGATATAGCCAAAAACATTCAGTACTTC	CASSYPGEPDIAKNIQYF
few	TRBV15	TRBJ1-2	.	TGTGCCACCAGCAGAGTAGGGGGGTACTATGGCTACACCTTC	CATSRVGGYYGYTF
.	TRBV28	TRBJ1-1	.	TGTGCCAGCAGCCTCACTCTCCCTGAAGCTTTCTTT	CASSLTLPEAFF
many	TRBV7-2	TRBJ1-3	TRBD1	TGTGCCAGCAGCCCAGGGACAGCCGGAAACACCATATATTTT	CASSPGTAGNTIYF
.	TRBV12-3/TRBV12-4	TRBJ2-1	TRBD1	TGTGCCAGCAGTTTATTGCCGGGACAGGGGGGAAATGAGCAGTTCTTC	CASSLLPGQGGNEQFF
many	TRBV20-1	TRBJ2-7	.	TGCAGTGCTAGGTCCCAGGATTCCTACGAGCAGTACTTC	CSARSQDSYEQYF
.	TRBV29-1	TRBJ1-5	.	TGCAGCGTCCTCTCGGGGGGCAATCAGCCCCAGCATTTT	CSVLSGGNQPQHF
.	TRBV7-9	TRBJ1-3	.	TGTGCCAGCAGCTCACCCTTGGGGGGACGATCTGGAAACACCATATATTTT	CASSSPLGGRSGNTIYF
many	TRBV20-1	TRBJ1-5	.	TGCAGTGCTAGAGATCGGCGGGTTCTTCAGCCCCAGCATTTT	CSARDRRVLQPQHF
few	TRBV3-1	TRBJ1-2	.	TGTGCCAGCAGCCAAGGTGCAGGGTGGACCTATGGCTACACCTTC	CASSQGAGWTYGYTF
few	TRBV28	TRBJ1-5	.	TGTGCCACCTCACATGCACGTGGGGGTCAGCCCCAGCATTTT	CATSHARGGQPQHF
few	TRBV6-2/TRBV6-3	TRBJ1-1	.	TGTGCCAGCAGTCCCGACCGAGAGGGGTTCACTGAAGCTTTCTTT	CASSPDREGFTEAFF
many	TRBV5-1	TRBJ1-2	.	TGCGCCAGCAGCTCCCCGGGGGGATACTATGGCTACACCTTC	CASSSPGGYYGYTF
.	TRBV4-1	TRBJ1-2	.	TGCGCCAGCAGCCGGAGCGCCTCCTATGGCTACACCTTC	CASSRSASYGYTF
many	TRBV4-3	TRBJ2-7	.	TGCGCCAGCAGCCAAGATGTCAGTTACGAGCAGTACTTC	CASSQDVSYEQYF
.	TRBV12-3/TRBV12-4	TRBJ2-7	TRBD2	TGTGCCAGCAGTTTCCGCAGCGGGAGGGCGTCCGAGCAGTACTTC	CASSFRSGRASEQYF
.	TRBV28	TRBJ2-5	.	TGTGCCAGCCGATACCTCCGGGACGCCGAAGAGACCCAGTACTTC	CASRYLRDAEETQYF
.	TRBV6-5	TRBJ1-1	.	TGTGCCAGCAGCTCCATACTACGGGGCCCTGACGCTTTCTTT	CASSSILRGPDAFF
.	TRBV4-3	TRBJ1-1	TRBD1	TGCGCCAGCAGCCAAGTCGACAGGGGGGGGTACACTGAAGCTTTCTTT	CASSQVDRGGYTEAFF
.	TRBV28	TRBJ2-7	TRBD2	TGTGCCAGCACCGGGGGGACTTCCTACGAGCAGTACTTC	CASTGGTSYEQYF